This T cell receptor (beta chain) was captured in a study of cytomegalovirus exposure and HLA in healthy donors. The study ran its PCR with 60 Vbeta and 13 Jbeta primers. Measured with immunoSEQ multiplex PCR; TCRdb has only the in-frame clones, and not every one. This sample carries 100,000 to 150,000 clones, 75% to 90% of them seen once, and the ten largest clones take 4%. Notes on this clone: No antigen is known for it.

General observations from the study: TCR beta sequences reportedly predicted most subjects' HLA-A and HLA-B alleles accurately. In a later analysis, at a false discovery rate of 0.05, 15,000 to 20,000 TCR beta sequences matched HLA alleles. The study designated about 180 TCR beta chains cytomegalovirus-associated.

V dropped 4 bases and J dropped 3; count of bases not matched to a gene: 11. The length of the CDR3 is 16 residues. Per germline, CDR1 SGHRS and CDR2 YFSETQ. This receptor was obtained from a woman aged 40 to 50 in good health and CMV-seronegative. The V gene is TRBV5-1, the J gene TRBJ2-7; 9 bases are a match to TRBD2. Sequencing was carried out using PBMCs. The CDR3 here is CASSGGPSGALYEQYF. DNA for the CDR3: TGCGCCAGCAGCGGGGGGCCTAGCGGGGCCCTCTACGAGCAGTACTTC.